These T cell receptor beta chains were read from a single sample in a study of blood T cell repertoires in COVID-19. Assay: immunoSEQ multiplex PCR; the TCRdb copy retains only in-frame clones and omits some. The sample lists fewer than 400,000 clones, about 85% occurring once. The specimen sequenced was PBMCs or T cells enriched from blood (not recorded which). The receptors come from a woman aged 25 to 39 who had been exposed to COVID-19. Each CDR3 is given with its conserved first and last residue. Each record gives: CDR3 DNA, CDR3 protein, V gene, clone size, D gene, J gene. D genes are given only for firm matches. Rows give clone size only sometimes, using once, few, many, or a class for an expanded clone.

cdr3_nt: TGTGCCAGCAGCAGGGCGGGGCCCAGGTCCTATAATTCACCCCTCCACTTT; cdr3_aa: CASSRAGPRSYNSPLHF; v_call: TRBV5-6; clone_size: -; d_call: -; j_call: TRBJ1-6
cdr3_nt: TGTGCCAGCAGCTCCGGACAGGGGCGCATCTACGAGCAGTACTTC; cdr3_aa: CASSSGQGRIYEQYF; v_call: TRBV5-5; clone_size: -; d_call: TRBD1; j_call: TRBJ2-7
cdr3_nt: TGTGCCTGGAGTCCCCCCGGACAGGGTTTCACTGAAGCTTTCTTT; cdr3_aa: CAWSPPGQGFTEAFF; v_call: TRBV30; clone_size: -; d_call: TRBD1; j_call: TRBJ1-1
cdr3_nt: TGTGCCAGCAGTTTGACCCAGGGGTTCGAGCAGTACTTC; cdr3_aa: CASSLTQGFEQYF; v_call: TRBV27; clone_size: once; d_call: -; j_call: TRBJ2-7
cdr3_nt: TGTGCCAGCAGCTTAGTTGCAGGCGACGTTAACTATGGCTACACCTTC; cdr3_aa: CASSLVAGDVNYGYTF; v_call: TRBV7-2; clone_size: -; d_call: -; j_call: TRBJ1-2
cdr3_nt: TGTGCCAGCAGTCCGACAGGGGCCCGTGGCTACACCTTC; cdr3_aa: CASSPTGARGYTF; v_call: TRBV6-2/TRBV6-3; clone_size: -; d_call: TRBD1; j_call: TRBJ1-2
cdr3_nt: TGTGCCAGCAGCTTGCGTCCCAGCGGGAGAGATAACCAAGAGACCCAGTACTTC; cdr3_aa: CASSLRPSGRDNQETQYF; v_call: TRBV5-4; clone_size: -; d_call: TRBD2; j_call: TRBJ2-5
cdr3_nt: TGTGCCAGTAGCCCACTCGAGATGGGCGGAAACACCATATATTTT; cdr3_aa: CASSPLEMGGNTIYF; v_call: TRBV19; clone_size: -; d_call: -; j_call: TRBJ1-3
cdr3_nt: TGTGCCAGCAGCCAACTAGCGGGAGGAAGAAATGAGCAGTTCTTC; cdr3_aa: CASSQLAGGRNEQFF; v_call: TRBV2; clone_size: -; d_call: TRBD2; j_call: TRBJ2-1
cdr3_nt: TGTGCCAGCAGCTTATACGTTACAGGAGACGGTCAGCCCCAGCATTTT; cdr3_aa: CASSLYVTGDGQPQHF; v_call: TRBV2; clone_size: -; d_call: -; j_call: TRBJ1-5
cdr3_nt: TGTGCCAGCAGCTTGGCAATAGCGTCCTACAATGAGCAGTTCTTC; cdr3_aa: CASSLAIASYNEQFF; v_call: TRBV5-4; clone_size: -; d_call: -; j_call: TRBJ2-1
cdr3_nt: TGCAGCGTTGAAAGGGAAGAAGGGGCCGAGCAGTACTTC; cdr3_aa: CSVEREEGAEQYF; v_call: TRBV29-1; clone_size: -; d_call: -; j_call: TRBJ2-7
cdr3_nt: TGTGCCACCAGTGGCACAGGGGCTGGAAACACCATATATTTT; cdr3_aa: CATSGTGAGNTIYF; v_call: TRBV24-1; clone_size: -; d_call: TRBD1; j_call: TRBJ1-3
cdr3_nt: TGTGCCTGGAGTGACAGTCAGAACGGAGAAGCTTTCTTT; cdr3_aa: CAWSDSQNGEAFF; v_call: TRBV30; clone_size: -; d_call: -; j_call: TRBJ1-1
cdr3_nt: TGTGCTAGTACCGGGACAGGGGGCCTTAGCTCTGGAAACACCATATATTTT; cdr3_aa: CASTGTGGLSSGNTIYF; v_call: TRBV2; clone_size: once; d_call: TRBD1; j_call: TRBJ1-3
cdr3_nt: TGTGCCAGCAGCCGCCTGGGACTGGATAATTCACCCCTCCACTTT; cdr3_aa: CASSRLGLDNSPLHF; v_call: TRBV6-5; clone_size: -; d_call: -; j_call: TRBJ1-6
cdr3_nt: TGTGCCTGGACAAACAGGGGTAACACTGAAGCTTTCTTT; cdr3_aa: CAWTNRGNTEAFF; v_call: TRBV30; clone_size: -; d_call: TRBD1; j_call: TRBJ1-1
cdr3_nt: TGTGCCAGCAGCTACGGGACAGCCCACGAGCAGTACTTC; cdr3_aa: CASSYGTAHEQYF; v_call: TRBV11-2; clone_size: -; d_call: TRBD1; j_call: TRBJ2-7
cdr3_nt: TGCGCCAGCAGCCAAGCTGAGCGGTCCGGGGAGCTGTTTTTT; cdr3_aa: CASSQAERSGELFF; v_call: TRBV4-1; clone_size: -; d_call: -; j_call: TRBJ2-2
cdr3_nt: TGTGCCAGCCATGATTACAGGGGGCGGTTTCAGCCCCAGCATTTT; cdr3_aa: CASHDYRGRFQPQHF; v_call: TRBV28; clone_size: -; d_call: TRBD1; j_call: TRBJ1-5
cdr3_nt: TGTGCCAGCAGCTTGGCGGGGGGCCTTTTCTACGAGCAGTACTTC; cdr3_aa: CASSLAGGLFYEQYF; v_call: TRBV7-2; clone_size: few; d_call: TRBD2; j_call: TRBJ2-7
cdr3_nt: TGTGCCAGCAGCACCCGTGGAGCGAGAGAGTCACCCCTCCACTTT; cdr3_aa: CASSTRGARESPLHF; v_call: TRBV7-3; clone_size: once; d_call: -; j_call: TRBJ1-6
cdr3_nt: TGTGCCAGCAGGCCCGAGGTACGGGAGACCCAGTACTTC; cdr3_aa: CASRPEVRETQYF; v_call: TRBV7-9; clone_size: few; d_call: -; j_call: TRBJ2-5
cdr3_nt: TGTGCCAGCAGTTACCAGGGGTTGCGGGCTTTCTTT; cdr3_aa: CASSYQGLRAFF; v_call: TRBV6-5; clone_size: -; d_call: -; j_call: TRBJ1-1
cdr3_nt: TGTGCCAGCAGCCCCGACAGGGGGTCGGGTGGCTACACCTTC; cdr3_aa: CASSPDRGSGGYTF; v_call: TRBV6-5; clone_size: -; d_call: TRBD1; j_call: TRBJ1-2
cdr3_nt: TGTGCCAGCAGCTTAGTCGACGAGCAGTACTTC; cdr3_aa: CASSLVDEQYF; v_call: TRBV7-9; clone_size: -; d_call: -; j_call: TRBJ2-7
cdr3_nt: TGTGCCAGCACTTCGGGGGACAACTATGGCTACACCTTC; cdr3_aa: CASTSGDNYGYTF; v_call: TRBV2; clone_size: -; d_call: -; j_call: TRBJ1-2
cdr3_nt: TGTGCCAGCATGTTGGGGGACAGGGTGAGGGATGGCTACACCTTC; cdr3_aa: CASMLGDRVRDGYTF; v_call: TRBV28; clone_size: -; d_call: TRBD1; j_call: TRBJ1-2